This TCR beta chain was sequenced for a study of blood T cells in healthy people across ages. On the study more broadly: T cells yielded about one barcoded beta molecule per two cells through template switching. Study outcomes and limitations: Comparison with aged donors showed that long-lived donors had more naive CD4+ cells and higher diversity.

Together with a sample-barcoded 5' primer, a J-beta primer mix was included in a second PCR lasting roughly 6 to 12 cycles. Every single cDNA molecule received a tag from a template-switch adaptor with 12 random nucleotides. MiXCR was run by TCRdb on the 5' RACE reads, yielding one entry per CDR3 protein. The table lists a few hundred thousand distinct CDR3 sequences, approximately 26% of them singletons. V lost 6 bases and J lost 2; bases outside the gene matches: 3. CDR1 is DFQATT and CDR2 is SNEGSKA in the germline V gene (reference sequence). This CDR3 is built from 13 residues. On this clonotype: Its antigen is not known.

This sample also appeared in a second study, on T cells of mothers and their children. From that report: Slightly higher, non-significant overlap characterized related mother-child pairs relative to unrelated pairs.

Material for sequencing was blood. This clonotype was sampled from a boy aged 2 to 10 in good health. The J gene is TRBJ1-4, the V gene TRBV20-1, with TRBD1 matching over 7 bases. The CDR3 reads CSARQGTNEKLFF. CDR3 coding DNA: TGCAGTGCCCGACAGGGTACTAATGAAAAACTGTTTTTT.